These T cell receptor beta chains were read from a single sample in a study of cytomegalovirus exposure and HLA in healthy donors. Assay used: immunoSEQ multiplex PCR; TCRdb lists only in-frame clones, some missing. Among more than 90,000 clones, over 60% were seen once, and the ten largest hold 7.5% to 9%. The sequencing input was PBMCs. All receptors come from a female donor in good health and CMV-seronegative. CDR3s include the opening cysteine and the closing phenylalanine or tryptophan. D genes are given only for firm matches. Clone size, where shown, is once, few, many, or a class for clones that have expanded.

TRBJ1-1,16,TRBV9,TRBD1,NA,CASSPWTGLSGTEAFF,TGTGCCAGCAGCCCTTGGACAGGGCTCTCGGGCACTGAAGCTTTCTTT
TRBJ1-2,14,TRBV30,TRBD1,NA,CAWSGGQGNYGYTF,TGTGCCTGGAGTGGCGGACAGGGAAACTATGGCTACACCTTC
TRBJ2-3,14,TRBV7-9,NA,once,CASSLAGGVDTQYF,TGTGCCAGCAGCTTAGCGGGGGGAGTAGATACGCAGTATTTT
TRBJ2-7,14,TRBV6-5,TRBD2,NA,CASLGRAGSYEQYF,TGTGCCAGCCTCGGGAGGGCCGGGTCCTACGAGCAGTACTTC
TRBJ1-4,12,TRBV28,NA,few,CAGGTGHEKLFF,TGTGCCGGCGGAACAGGGCATGAAAAACTGTTTTTT
TRBJ1-2,14,TRBV7-9,NA,once,CASSLEIVYYGYTF,TGTGCCAGCAGCTTAGAAATCGTCTACTATGGCTACACCTTC
TRBJ2-5,16,TRBV27,TRBD1,NA,CASSLLNRGSQETQYF,TGTGCCAGCAGTTTATTGAACAGGGGGAGTCAAGAGACCCAGTACTTC
TRBJ2-7,16,TRBV7-9,TRBD1,NA,CASRPGQGSFTYEQYF,TGTGCCAGCAGGCCTGGACAGGGCTCCTTCACCTACGAGCAGTACTTC
TRBJ2-2,17,TRBV7-9,TRBD1,NA,CASSFARGHANTGELFF,TGTGCCAGCAGCTTCGCCAGGGGGCACGCGAACACCGGGGAGCTGTTTTTT
TRBJ2-1,15,TRBV11-3,NA,NA,CASSFRDSYYNEQFF,TGTGCCAGCAGCTTCCGGGACTCTTACTACAATGAGCAGTTCTTC
TRBJ2-2,15,TRBV9,TRBD1,NA,CASSVAMAGGGELFF,TGTGCCAGCAGCGTAGCAATGGCAGGGGGAGGGGAGCTGTTTTTT
TRBJ1-4,15,TRBV5-1,NA,NA,CASRETAATNEKLFF,TGCGCCAGCAGGGAGACAGCTGCAACTAATGAAAAACTGTTTTTT
TRBJ1-5,15,TRBV7-2,NA,NA,CASSLYRGEGQPQHF,TGTGCCAGCAGCTTATATCGGGGAGAGGGTCAGCCCCAGCATTTT
TRBJ1-6,16,TRBV30,TRBD1,once,CAPSGTALTCNSPLHF,TGTGCCCCGTCCGGGACAGCGCTGACCTGTAATTCACCCCTCCACTTT
TRBJ2-7,16,TRBV7-9,NA,NA,CASSLPSRTNRGEQYF,TGTGCCAGCAGCTTACCCTCGAGGACCAATCGAGGGGAGCAGTACTTC